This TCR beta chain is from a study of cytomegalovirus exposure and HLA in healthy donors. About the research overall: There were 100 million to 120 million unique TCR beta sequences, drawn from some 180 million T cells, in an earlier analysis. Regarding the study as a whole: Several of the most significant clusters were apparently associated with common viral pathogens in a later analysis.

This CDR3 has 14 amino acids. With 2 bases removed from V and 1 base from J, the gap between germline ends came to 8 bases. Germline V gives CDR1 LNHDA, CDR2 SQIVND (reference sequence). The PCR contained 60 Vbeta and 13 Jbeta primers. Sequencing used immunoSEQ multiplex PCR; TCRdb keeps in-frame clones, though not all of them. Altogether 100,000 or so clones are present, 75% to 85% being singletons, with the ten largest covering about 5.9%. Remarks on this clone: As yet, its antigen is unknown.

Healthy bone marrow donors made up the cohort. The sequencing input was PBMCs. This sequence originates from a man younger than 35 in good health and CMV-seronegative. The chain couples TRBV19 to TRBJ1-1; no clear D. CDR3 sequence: CASSISIRNTEAFF. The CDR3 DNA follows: TGTGCCAGTAGTATAAGCATTAGGAACACTGAAGCTTTCTTT.